The present entry profiles one T cell receptor beta chain with its context. The data derive from a study of blood T cell repertoires in COVID-19. Whole-study context: The United States, Italy and Spain supplied acute and convalescent COVID-19 samples.

Germline assignment: CDR1 ENHRY and CDR2 SYGVKD. The CDR3 is 15 amino acids. V was pared by 3 bases and J by 1 base, with 10 bases between. Original processing notes: Researchers report that nucleated cell counts were estimated from reference gene primer amplification. Clones were sequenced by immunoSEQ multiplex PCR, and TCRdb holds only the in-frame ones, with some missing. For V, J and clone size, that table is used; D and trimming come from the DNA. Here the sample spans approximately 500,000 clones, around 85% being singletons. This TCR derives from a human donor in a cohort sampled during active COVID-19. This chain uses TRBV10-3 with TRBJ2-4, with D perhaps TRBD1 (6 bases). The sample consisted of peripheral blood. The CDR3: CAISDHRAAKNIQYF. CDR3 coding DNA: TGTGCCATCAGTGATCACAGGGCGGCCAAAAACATTCAGTACTTC.